A single TCR beta chain is shown here with its context. Its antigen is still unknown. Produced via immunoSEQ multiplex PCR; TCRdb's table is partial and in-frame only. The table includes a few thousand clones, more than 25% detected once. The data were obtained in a study of sequential checkpoint blockade in melanoma. For the study at large: Arm A got nivolumab then ipilimumab; arm B the reverse, 1:1.

V lost 1 base and J 8 bases, leaving 5 bases between the germline ends. CDR1 is LNHDA and CDR2 is SQIVND in the germline V gene (reference sequence). This CDR3 spans 11 amino acids. Study outcomes and limitations: PD-L1 staining and CD8+ counts, not mutational load, tracked tumor T-cell clonality.

Treatment indicated: randomized to nivolumab then ipilimumab (arm A) or the reverse (arm B). The chain links TRBV19 to TRBJ1-2, with D unclear. Sample: tumor tissue (inferred from file names), taken from a patient given nivolumab and ipilimumab in sequence. This TCR derives from a human donor with melanoma. The CDR3 protein is CASSIGGGYTF. For the CDR3, the DNA is TGTGCCAGTAGTATAGGCGGCGGCTACACCTTC.